The clone carrying this TCR beta chain was seen a single time. The sample belongs to a study of blood T cell repertoires in COVID-19. Study context: The samples span acute and convalescent COVID-19 from the United States, Italy and Spain. T cells, B-cell-depleted T cells, or PBMCs provided the cDNA or gDNA that served as material.

In the authors' workflow: It was from reference gene primer amplification that nucleated cell counts were estimated. TCRdb keeps only in-frame clones here, not all; method: immunoSEQ multiplex PCR. The DNA was the basis for D and trimming; V, J and clone size are from that table. Of 150,000 to 190,000 clones in the sample, about 80% were seen once. Source material: peripheral blood. This TCR was recovered from a man aged 60-69 years with acute or convalescent COVID-19.

CDR3 DNA sequence: TGTGCTAGTTGTCTCGGCGGGGACAGGGCCTACGAGCAGTACTTC. Encoded protein: CASCLGGDRAYEQYF. This rearrangement joins TRBV12-5 to TRBJ2-7; 9 bases are shared with TRBD1. Germline values: CDR1 LGHNT, CDR2 FRNRAP. The CDR3 is 15 amino acids. Trimming took 8 bases from V and 2 from J; bases not matched to a gene: 10.